Included here is one TCR beta chain sequence, with context. Its target is unknown. Assay: immunoSEQ multiplex PCR; the TCRdb copy retains only in-frame clones and omits some. This sample has about 20,000 clones, with roughly 85% found just once. These data are taken from a study of OX40 agonist ivuxolimab in advanced cancers. Study in general: Age averaged around 58 years (range about 20 to 80), and roughly 80% were male. Broader study findings: Specificity for antigen went undetermined in the expanded peripheral T cells. Expanded clones tended on average to be more numerous among CD8+ T cells than CD4+. The authors also found low normalized T-cell clonal expansion in some nonresponders.

The CDR3 is made up of 13 amino acids. J lost 3 bases, V lost 4 bases, and 1 base had no gene match. Per the germline V gene, CDR1 is MDHEN and CDR2 is SYDVKM. The sequenced sample was CD4+ or CD8+ T cells sorted from blood, obtained in a trial of the OX40 agonist ivuxolimab. V is TRBV28 and J is TRBJ2-7; the match to TRBD1 covers 9 bases. The TCR was taken from an adult with an advanced solid tumor such as melanoma, head and neck, liver or kidney cancer. CDR3 sequence reads: CASSSGQGYEQYF. CDR3 nucleotides: TGTGCCAGCAGTTCGGGACAGGGCTACGAGCAGTACTTC.